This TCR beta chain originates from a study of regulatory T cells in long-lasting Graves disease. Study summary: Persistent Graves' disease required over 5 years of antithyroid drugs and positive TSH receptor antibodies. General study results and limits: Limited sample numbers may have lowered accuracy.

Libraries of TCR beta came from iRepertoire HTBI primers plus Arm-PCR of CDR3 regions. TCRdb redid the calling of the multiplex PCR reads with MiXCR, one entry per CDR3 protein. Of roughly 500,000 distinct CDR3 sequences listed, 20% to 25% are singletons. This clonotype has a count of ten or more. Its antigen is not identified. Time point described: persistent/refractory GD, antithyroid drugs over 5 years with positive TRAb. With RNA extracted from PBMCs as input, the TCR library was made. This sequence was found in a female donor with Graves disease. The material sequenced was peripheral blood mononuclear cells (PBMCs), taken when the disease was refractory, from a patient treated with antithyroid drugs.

CDR3 sequence (DNA): TGCAGTGCTAGAGTAAAACAACGGGCTGAAGCTTTCTTT. Protein: CSARVKQRAEAFF. The chain links TRBV20-1 to TRBJ1-1; D gene uncertain. V shed 1 base and J shed 6 bases, with 12 bases lying between them. The CDR3 runs 13 residues. CDR1 is DFQATT and CDR2 is SNEGSKA in the germline V gene (reference sequence).